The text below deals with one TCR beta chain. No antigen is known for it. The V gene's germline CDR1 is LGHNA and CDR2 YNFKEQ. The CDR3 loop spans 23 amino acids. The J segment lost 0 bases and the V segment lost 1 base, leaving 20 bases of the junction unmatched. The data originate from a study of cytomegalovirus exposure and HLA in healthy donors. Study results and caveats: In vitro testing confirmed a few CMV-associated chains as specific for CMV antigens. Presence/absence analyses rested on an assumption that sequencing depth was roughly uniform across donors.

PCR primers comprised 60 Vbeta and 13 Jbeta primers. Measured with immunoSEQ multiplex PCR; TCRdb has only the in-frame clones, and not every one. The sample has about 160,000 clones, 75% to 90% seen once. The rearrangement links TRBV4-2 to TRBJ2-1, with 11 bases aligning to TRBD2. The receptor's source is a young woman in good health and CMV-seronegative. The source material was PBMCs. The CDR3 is CASSQGGTSGSPLYVSSYNEQFF. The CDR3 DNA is TGTGCCAGCAGCCAAGGAGGGACTAGCGGCAGCCCACTATATGTATCCTCCTACAATGAGCAGTTCTTC.